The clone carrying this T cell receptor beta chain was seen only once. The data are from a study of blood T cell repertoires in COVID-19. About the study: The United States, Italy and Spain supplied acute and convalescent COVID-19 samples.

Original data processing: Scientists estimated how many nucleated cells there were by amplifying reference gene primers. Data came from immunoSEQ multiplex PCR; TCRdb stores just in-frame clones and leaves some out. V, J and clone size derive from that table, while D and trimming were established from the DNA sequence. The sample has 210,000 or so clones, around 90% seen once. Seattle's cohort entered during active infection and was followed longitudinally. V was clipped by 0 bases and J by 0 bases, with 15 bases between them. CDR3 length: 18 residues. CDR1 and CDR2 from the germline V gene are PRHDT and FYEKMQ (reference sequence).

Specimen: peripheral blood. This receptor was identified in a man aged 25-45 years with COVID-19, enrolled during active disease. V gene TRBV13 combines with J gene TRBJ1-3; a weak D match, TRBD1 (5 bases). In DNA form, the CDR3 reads TGTGCCAGCAGCTTAGGAGGCGGGAGGGGCGCCTCTGGAAACACCATATATTTT. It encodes CASSLGGGRGASGNTIYF.